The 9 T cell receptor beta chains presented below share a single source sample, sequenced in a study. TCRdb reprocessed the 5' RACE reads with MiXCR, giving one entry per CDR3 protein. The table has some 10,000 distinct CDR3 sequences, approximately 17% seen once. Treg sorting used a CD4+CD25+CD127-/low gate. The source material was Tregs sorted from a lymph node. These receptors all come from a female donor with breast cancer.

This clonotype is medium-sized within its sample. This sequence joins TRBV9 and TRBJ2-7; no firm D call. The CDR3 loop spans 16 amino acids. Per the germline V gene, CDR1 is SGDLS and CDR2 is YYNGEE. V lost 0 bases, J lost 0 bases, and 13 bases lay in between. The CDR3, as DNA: TGTGCCAGCAGCGTAGAGGGCGACCCGAGCTCCTACGAGCAGTACTTC. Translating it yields CASSVEGDPSSYEQYF.

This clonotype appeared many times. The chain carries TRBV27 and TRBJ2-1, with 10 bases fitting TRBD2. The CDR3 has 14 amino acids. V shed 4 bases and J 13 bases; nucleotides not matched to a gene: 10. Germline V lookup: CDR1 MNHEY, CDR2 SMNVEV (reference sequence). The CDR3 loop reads CASSSPGLAGDQFF. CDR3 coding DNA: TGTGCCAGCAGTTCACCCGGTCTAGCGGGAGACCAGTTCTTC.

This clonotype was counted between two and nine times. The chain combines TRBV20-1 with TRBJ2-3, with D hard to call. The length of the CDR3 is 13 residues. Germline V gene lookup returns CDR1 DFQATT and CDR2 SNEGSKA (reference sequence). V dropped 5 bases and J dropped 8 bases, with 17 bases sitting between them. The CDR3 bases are TGCAGTGCTTCCCCGACCTACGAAAGTACGCAGTATTTT. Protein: CSASPTYESTQYF.

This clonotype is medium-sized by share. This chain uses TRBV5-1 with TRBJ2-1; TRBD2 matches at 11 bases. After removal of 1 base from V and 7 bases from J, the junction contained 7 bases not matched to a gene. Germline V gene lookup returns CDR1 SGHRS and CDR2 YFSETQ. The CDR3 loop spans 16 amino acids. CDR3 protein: CASSLTIAGGQNEQFF. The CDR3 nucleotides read TGCGCCAGCAGCTTGACGATAGCGGGAGGGCAGAATGAGCAGTTCTTC.

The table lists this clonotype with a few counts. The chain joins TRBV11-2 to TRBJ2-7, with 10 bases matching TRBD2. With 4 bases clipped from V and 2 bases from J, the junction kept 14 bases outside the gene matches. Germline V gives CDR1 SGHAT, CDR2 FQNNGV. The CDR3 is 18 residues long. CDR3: CASSSLGRASGRPYEQYF. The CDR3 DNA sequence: TGTGCCAGCAGCTCTCTGGGTAGGGCTAGCGGGAGACCCTACGAGCAGTACTTC.

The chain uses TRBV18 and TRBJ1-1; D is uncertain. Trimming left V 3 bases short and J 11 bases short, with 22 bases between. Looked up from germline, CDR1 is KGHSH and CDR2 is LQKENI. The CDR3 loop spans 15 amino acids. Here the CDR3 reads CASSPLRAPEYGAFF. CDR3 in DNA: TGTGCCAGCTCACCCCTCCGGGCCCCGGAATACGGCGCTTTCTTT.

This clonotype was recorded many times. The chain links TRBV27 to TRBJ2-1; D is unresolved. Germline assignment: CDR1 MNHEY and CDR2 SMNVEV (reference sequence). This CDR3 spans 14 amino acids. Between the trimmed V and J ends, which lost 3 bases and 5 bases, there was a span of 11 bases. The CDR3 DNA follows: TGTGCCAGCAGTTTTTGGCAAACGGACAATGAGCAGTTCTTC. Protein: CASSFWQTDNEQFF.

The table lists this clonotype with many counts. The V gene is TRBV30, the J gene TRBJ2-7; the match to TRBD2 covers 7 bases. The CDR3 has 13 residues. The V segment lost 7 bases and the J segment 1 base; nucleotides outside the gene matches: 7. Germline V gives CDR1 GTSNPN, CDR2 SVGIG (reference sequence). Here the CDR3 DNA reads TGTGCCTTGAGCGGGGTAGGGTCCTACGAGCAGTACTTC. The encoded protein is CALSGVGSYEQYF. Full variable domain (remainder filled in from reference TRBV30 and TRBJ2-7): SQTIHQWPATLVQPVGSPLSLECTVEGTSNPNLYWYRQAAGRGLQLLFYSVGIGQISSEVPQNLSASRPQDRQFILSSKKLLLSDSGFYLCALSGVGSYEQYFGPGTRLTVT.

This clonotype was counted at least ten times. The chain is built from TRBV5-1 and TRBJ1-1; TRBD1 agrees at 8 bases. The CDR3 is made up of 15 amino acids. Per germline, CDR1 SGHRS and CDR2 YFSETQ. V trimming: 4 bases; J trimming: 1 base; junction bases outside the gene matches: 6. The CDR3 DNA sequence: TGCGCCAGCAGCAAAATAGGACAGGGGAACACTGAAGCTTTCTTT. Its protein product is CASSKIGQGNTEAFF.